The source of this TCR beta chain is a study of CD8 T cells in Susac syndrome. Random hexamers were used to reverse transcribe the RNA input (about 0.45 to 1 ug). TCRdb redid the calling of the immunoSEQ multiplex PCR reads with MiXCR, one entry per CDR3 protein. The sample includes 250,000 to 350,000 distinct CDR3 sequences, around 92% of them seen just once. Deletions cut 6 bases from V and 2 bases from J, with 18 bases between. Looked up from germline, CDR1 is SGHAT and CDR2 is FQNNGV. The CDR3 contains 16 residues. This clonotype was sampled from a human donor with multiple sclerosis. The sample comprised CD4+ T cells from PBMCs. The chain couples TRBV11-2 to TRBJ2-3; TRBD2 is a possible D gene (6 bases). The CDR3 coding sequence is TGTGCCAGCAGGTGGCGGGGCGTGAGACTCACAGATACGCAGTATTTT. It translates to CASRWRGVRLTDTQYF.